Included here is one T cell receptor beta chain sequence, with context. Its specificity is unknown. An end of the junction does not agree with germline; a read error may underlie this. This record comes from a study of OX40 agonist ivuxolimab in advanced cancers. Points from the study as a whole: The study observed clonal expansion of CD4+ and CD8+ blood T cells by week 6 at 0.1 to 3.0 mg/kg.

Measured with immunoSEQ multiplex PCR; TCRdb has only the in-frame clones, and not every one. The table shows 90,000 or so clones, with about 90% occurring only once. The CDR3 is 15 amino acids. Germline V CDR1 and CDR2: MNHNY, SVGAGI (reference sequence). The material sequenced was CD4+ or CD8+ T cells sorted from blood, taken in a trial of the OX40 agonist ivuxolimab. The receptor comes from an adult with an advanced solid tumor such as melanoma, head and neck, liver or kidney cancer. The chain employs TRBV6-6 and TRBJ1-3; no reliable D call. For the CDR3, the DNA is TGTGCCGGCAGTTACCACCCAGGCTCTGGAAACACCATATATTTT. It translates to CAGSYHPGSGNTIYF.